This is a list of T cell receptor beta chains from one sample in a study of cytomegalovirus exposure and HLA in healthy donors. Generated by immunoSEQ multiplex PCR, the TCRdb table keeps only in-frame clones and is missing some. The sample holds some 75,000 clones, approximately 96% seen once. Material for sequencing was PBMCs. These receptors were taken from a woman younger than 30 in good health and CMV-seronegative. Both conserved end residues are part of each CDR3. D genes are given only for firm matches.

d_call | j_call | v_call | cdr3_aa | cdr3_nt
. | TRBJ2-5 | TRBV6-5 | CASSSSGGTQETQYF | TGTGCCAGCAGTTCCAGTGGGGGGACCCAAGAGACCCAGTACTTC
TRBD2 | TRBJ2-1 | TRBV10-3 | CAISGLARTYNEQFF | TGTGCCATCAGTGGACTAGCGAGAACGTACAATGAGCAGTTCTTC
TRBD1 | TRBJ2-5 | TRBV11-2 | CASSLPDRDQETQYF | TGTGCCAGCAGCTTACCCGACAGGGACCAAGAGACCCAGTACTTC
TRBD2 | TRBJ2-5 | TRBV4-1 | CASSPGRGEKETQYF | TGCGCCAGCAGCCCCGGGCGGGGGGAAAAAGAGACCCAGTACTTC
TRBD2 | TRBJ2-2 | TRBV11-2 | CASRPFGLAGLTGELFF | TGTGCCAGCAGACCTTTTGGGCTAGCGGGATTAACCGGGGAGCTGTTTTTT
TRBD2 | TRBJ2-5 | TRBV7-8 | CAITGLAGGETQYF | TGTGCCATAACAGGACTAGCGGGTGGGGAGACCCAGTACTTC
TRBD1 | TRBJ2-6 | TRBV6-4 | CASSDSSGGSGANVLTF | TGTGCCAGCAGTGACTCGTCAGGGGGCTCTGGGGCCAACGTCCTGACTTTC
TRBD2 | TRBJ2-3 | TRBV27 | CASSLWLAGSTDTQYF | TGTGCCAGCAGTTTATGGCTAGCGGGGAGCACAGATACGCAGTATTTT
. | TRBJ1-2 | TRBV6-5 | CASSYDGYGYTF | TGTGCCAGCAGTTACGACGGGTATGGCTACACCTTC
. | TRBJ2-7 | TRBV18 | CASSPRDIRDEQYF | TGTGCCAGCTCACCTAGGGACATTCGGGACGAGCAGTACTTC
TRBD2 | TRBJ2-7 | TRBV27 | CASSLGGSSYEQYF | TGTGCCAGCAGTTTGGGCGGGAGCTCCTACGAGCAGTACTTC
. | TRBJ2-4 | TRBV28 | CASSTGQQNIQYF | TGTGCCAGCAGTACCGGACAGCAAAACATTCAGTACTTC
. | TRBJ2-1 | TRBV27 | CASSLPGNEQFF | TGTGCCAGCAGTTTACCGGGGAATGAGCAGTTCTTC
TRBD2 | TRBJ2-5 | TRBV9 | CASSPPYTYGRGETQYF | TGTGCCAGCAGCCCCCCCTACACTTACGGGAGGGGGGAGACCCAGTACTTC
TRBD2 | TRBJ2-3 | TRBV5-6 | CASSAGTTPTDTQYF | TGTGCCAGCAGCGCGGGGACTACCCCCACAGATACGCAGTATTTT
. | TRBJ2-7 | TRBV9 | CASSAIVADEQYF | TGTGCCAGCAGCGCCATCGTGGCGGACGAGCAGTACTTC
TRBD1 | TRBJ2-7 | TRBV6-5 | CASRTGNYEQYF | TGTGCCAGCAGGACAGGGAACTACGAGCAGTACTTC
. | TRBJ2-1 | TRBV7-8 | CASSLAEFYNEQFF | TGTGCCAGCAGCTTAGCGGAGTTCTACAATGAGCAGTTCTTC
. | TRBJ1-2 | TRBV9 | CASSAKDRYNYGYTF | TGTGCCAGCAGCGCCAAGGACAGATATAACTATGGCTACACCTTC
. | TRBJ2-1 | TRBV11-1 | CASSPGAPQGEQFF | TGTGCCAGCAGTCCCGGGGCCCCCCAGGGGGAGCAGTTCTTC
TRBD1 | TRBJ2-7 | TRBV19 | CASSISQTGQQIYEQYF | TGTGCCAGTAGTATTAGTCAGACGGGACAGCAGATCTACGAGCAGTACTTC
. | TRBJ2-1 | TRBV9 | CASTVTGSLDEQFF | TGTGCCAGCACGGTCACAGGGAGCTTGGATGAGCAGTTCTTC
TRBD1 | TRBJ2-7 | TRBV5-1 | CASSRDRGWYF | TGCGCCAGCAGCCGGGACAGGGGTTGGTACTTC